One sample yielded the 20 T cell receptor beta chains listed below, sequenced in a study of graft-versus-host responses after intestinal transplantation. The repertoire was sequenced with immunoSEQ multiplex PCR; TCRdb's copy has only in-frame clones and lacks some. The table includes around 9,800 clones, approximately 81% detected once. Graft-derived tissue was subjected to processing to liberate intraepithelial and lamina propria lymphocytes. Here the sequenced sample was ileum tissue, taken about 530 days after intestinal transplant. The receptors originated from a human patient who received an intestinal transplant, so some T cells may come from the graft donor.

This rearrangement joins TRBV18 to TRBJ1-1; D might be TRBD1 (5 bases). V shed 3 bases and J shed 1 base, with 6 bases lying between them. This CDR3 has 13 residues. CDR1 is KGHSH, CDR2 LQKENI, per germline. CDR3 nucleotides: TGTGCCAGCTCACCGGGGGGGAACACTGAAGCTTTCTTT. It specifies CASSPGGNTEAFF.

The V call is TRBV6-6, the J call TRBJ2-7; 9 bases are shared with TRBD2. Germline CDR1 MNHNY, CDR2 SVGAGI (reference sequence). The V and J ends lost 2 bases and 7 bases, in that order; junction bases with no gene match: 6. The CDR3 covers 14 residues. CDR3 in DNA: TGTGCCAGCAGTTACGAGGGACTAGCTGGGGAGCAGTACTTC. Residues: CASSYEGLAGEQYF.

Only one count was recorded for this clone. The CDR3 DNA reads TGTGCCAGCAGTGAAGGGGGACTAGCGTACAATGAGCAGTTCTTC. Translation: CASSEGGLAYNEQFF. The chain is built from TRBV25-1 and TRBJ2-1, with 10 bases fitting TRBD2. The CDR3 contains 15 residues. Germline V lookup: CDR1 MGHDK, CDR2 SYGVNS. After removal of 2 bases from V and 4 bases from J, the junction contained 2 bases not matched to a gene.

The rearrangement joins TRBV6-5 to TRBJ2-2, with D unresolved. Trimming took 5 bases from V and 3 from J, leaving 7 bases between them. CDR3 length equals 13 residues. From germline, CDR1 is MNHEY and CDR2 SVGAGI. The CDR3: CASSDQDTGELFF. CDR3 sequence (DNA): TGTGCCAGCAGTGACCAGGACACCGGGGAGCTGTTTTTT.

The chain joins TRBV28 to TRBJ2-7; TRBD1 agrees at 11 bases. CDR3 size: 15 residues. Trimming cost V 3 bases and J 7 bases; bases outside gene matches: 8. Germline CDR1 reads MDHEN; CDR2 reads SYDVKM. The CDR3 DNA reads as TGTGCCAGCAGTTTGCTAGGGACAGGGGGACGAGAGCAGTACTTC. This gives the protein CASSLLGTGGREQYF.

The chain couples TRBV4-1 to TRBJ2-7, with TRBD2 matching 7 bases. Germline CDR1 is MGHRA and CDR2 is YSYEKL. The junction had 5 bases not matched to a gene; V was cut back by 0 bases and J by 0 bases. This CDR3 is 16 amino acids long. The CDR3 region is CASSQDFGRSSYEQYF. CDR3 DNA sequence: TGCGCCAGCAGCCAAGATTTCGGGAGGAGCTCCTACGAGCAGTACTTC.

J is TRBJ2-7 and V is TRBV6-1, with D possibly being TRBD2 (6 bases). The germline V and J ends were trimmed by 8 bases and 5 bases, with 16 bases remaining between them. The CDR3 is 13 residues long. CDR1 and CDR2 (germline): MNHNS, SASEGT. The CDR3 loop reads CASQGTAGHEQYF. The CDR3, as DNA: TGTGCCAGCCAAGGGACGGCGGGACACGAGCAGTACTTC.

V gene TRBV5-1 combines with J gene TRBJ1-1; D is uncertain. The V gene's germline CDR1 is SGHRS and CDR2 YFSETQ. The CDR3 sequence is 15 residues long. V was pared by 0 bases and J by 0 bases, with 9 bases between. In nucleotides, the CDR3 is TGCGCCAGCAGCTTGGTAGACGGTTTGAACACTGAAGCTTTCTTT. The encoded protein is CASSLVDGLNTEAFF.

The chain combines TRBV5-1 with TRBJ2-1; no clear D gene. V lost 0 bases and J lost 6, with 10 bases in between. CDR3 length: 14 amino acids. The germline V gene encodes CDR1 SGHRS and CDR2 YFSETQ. CDR3 nucleotides: TGCGCCAGCAGCTTGGTATTGGGGTTCAATGAGCAGTTCTTC. It specifies CASSLVLGFNEQFF.

This clone was detected a few times. The junction does not match germline at one end; this may be a read error. This chain joins TRBV5-1 and TRBJ1-1, with a possible D match to TRBD1 (5 bases). This CDR3 is built from 15 residues. Per the germline V gene, CDR1 is SGHRS and CDR2 is YFSETQ. The CDR3 here is CASTETRAGNTEAFF. CDR3 in DNA: TGTGCCAGCACCGAAACCAGGGCGGGGAACACTGAAGCTTTCTTT.

V is TRBV27 and J is TRBJ2-1, with 8 bases matching TRBD1. This CDR3 has 15 residues. The germline CDR1 and CDR2 sequences are MNHEY and SMNVEV (reference sequence). The V gene end was trimmed by 7 bases and the J gene end by 4 bases; junction bases not matched to a gene: 9. CDR3 DNA sequence: TGTGCCAGCACCCTCAGGGGGCACGTTTACAATGAGCAGTTCTTC. Translated, it gives CASTLRGHVYNEQFF.

The chain recombines TRBV7-2 with TRBJ1-5; D gene ambiguous. The germline CDR1 and CDR2 sequences are SGHTA and FQGNSA. There are 15 residues in the CDR3. The ends were cut back, 1 base at V and 3 bases at J, with 10 bases in the middle. CDR3 nucleotides: TGTGCCAGCAGCTTAGGGTCAAGGAACAATCAGCCCCAGCATTTT. Residues: CASSLGSRNNQPQHF. The whole variable domain, remainder taken from reference TRBV7-2 and TRBJ1-5, is GAGVSQSPSNKVTEKGKDVELRCDPISGHTALYWYRQSLGQGLEFLIYFQGNSAPDKSGLPSDRFSAERTGGSVSTLTIQRTQQEDSAVYLCASSLGSRNNQPQHFGDGTRLSIL.

The chain carries TRBV5-1 and TRBJ2-7, with D possibly being TRBD2 (5 bases). Germline V lookup: CDR1 SGHRS, CDR2 YFSETQ. CDR3 length equals 13 residues. Trimming shortened V by 2 bases and J by 2 bases, and 8 bases separated the two germline ends. CDR3 DNA: TGCGCCAGCAGCTTAGAGGGAACCTACGAGCAGTACTTC. Its translation is CASSLEGTYEQYF.

The J gene is TRBJ2-2, the V gene TRBV13, with 7 nucleotides matching TRBD1. The germline V gene has CDR1 PRHDT and CDR2 FYEKMQ (reference sequence). V gave up 4 bases and J gave up 2 bases; unmatched junction bases: 4. This CDR3 contains 15 residues. Here the CDR3 DNA reads TGTGCCAGCAGCTCCCGGACAGGAAACACCGGGGAGCTGTTTTTT. Residues: CASSSRTGNTGELFF.

The CDR3 nucleotides are TGTGCCAGCAGCTTAGGGGCCGGGGGCAACACTGAAGCTTTCTTT. Its protein is CASSLGAGGNTEAFF. The chain combines TRBV7-8 with TRBJ1-1; possible D gene TRBD1, 6 bases. The CDR3 spans 15 residues. V was shortened by 1 base and J by 2 bases, with 11 bases between the two germline ends. Per the germline V gene, CDR1 is SGHVS and CDR2 is FQNEAQ.

As regards this clone: Other DNA sequences in this specimen translate into the identical CDR3. The gene calls are TRBV29-1 and TRBJ2-3; D is ambiguous. The V end was cut by 0 bases, the J end by 1 base, with 17 bases between. Germline V gives CDR1 SQVTM, CDR2 ANQGSEA. The CDR3 totals 17 residues. The CDR3 is CSVEDTMYSRGTDTQYF. DNA for the CDR3: TGCAGCGTTGAAGATACCATGTATTCCCGCGGCACAGATACGCAGTATTTT.

The rearrangement uses TRBV2 and TRBJ2-3; D assignment may be TRBD1 or TRBD2 (5 bases each). CDR1 is SNHLY, CDR2 FYNNEI, per germline. This CDR3 contains 11 residues. Between the trimmed V and J ends, which lost 11 bases and 0 bases, there was a span of 6 bases. CDR3 DNA: TGTGCCGGGACCAGCACAGATACGCAGTATTTT. This encodes CAGTSTDTQYF.

The chain carries TRBV7-8 and TRBJ2-7, with D perhaps TRBD2 (5 bases). This CDR3 is 15 amino acids long. V lost 5 bases to trimming and J lost 0 bases, with 14 bases between them. Germline V gene sequence: CDR1 SGHVS, CDR2 FQNEAQ. For the CDR3, the DNA is TGTGCCAGCAGCGAAAGGACTCTCAGCTCCTACGAGCAGTACTTC. Translation: CASSERTLSSYEQYF.

V usage is TRBV5-6 and J usage is TRBJ2-3; D is perhaps TRBD1 or TRBD2 (5 bases each). Trimming pared 6 bases from V and 0 bases from J, leaving 17 bases between. Germline CDR1 and CDR2: SGHDT and YYEEEE. This CDR3 comprises 16 residues. The CDR3, as DNA: TGTGCCAGCACCCTGGGGGTTTTGGCTAGCACAGATACGCAGTATTTT. Translation gives CASTLGVLASTDTQYF.

The chain links TRBV19 to TRBJ1-5, with TRBD1 identical over 10 bases. Germline V CDR1 and CDR2: LNHDA, SQIVND (reference sequence). The junction had 4 bases not matched to a gene; V was cut back by 6 bases and J by 5 bases. The length of the CDR3 is 14 residues. The CDR3 loop is CASSRQGADQPQHF. The CDR3 DNA follows: TGTGCCAGTAGCCGACAGGGGGCGGATCAGCCCCAGCATTTT.